This paragraph reports one TCR beta chain. The antigen remains unidentified. CDR1 and CDR2 from the germline V gene are SGHTA and FQGNSA. Trimming pared 4 bases from V and 1 base from J, leaving 5 bases between. This CDR3 contains 14 residues. The source of the sample is a study of cytomegalovirus exposure and HLA in healthy donors. Broader study findings: The authors later linked a missense DCLRE1C variant to TCR beta V- and J-gene trimming.

Both 60 Vbeta primers and 13 Jbeta primers went into the PCR. TCRdb keeps only in-frame clones here, not all; method: immunoSEQ multiplex PCR. The data contain about 120,000 clones, over 70% of them singletons. The sequencing input was PBMCs. The V and J genes are TRBV7-2 and TRBJ2-6; D unclear. The sequence came from a woman between 18 and 29 years old in good health and CMV-seronegative. The CDR3 DNA reads TGTGCCAGCAGCTATCAGTCTGGGGCCAACGTCCTGACTTTC. It is translated as CASSYQSGANVLTF.